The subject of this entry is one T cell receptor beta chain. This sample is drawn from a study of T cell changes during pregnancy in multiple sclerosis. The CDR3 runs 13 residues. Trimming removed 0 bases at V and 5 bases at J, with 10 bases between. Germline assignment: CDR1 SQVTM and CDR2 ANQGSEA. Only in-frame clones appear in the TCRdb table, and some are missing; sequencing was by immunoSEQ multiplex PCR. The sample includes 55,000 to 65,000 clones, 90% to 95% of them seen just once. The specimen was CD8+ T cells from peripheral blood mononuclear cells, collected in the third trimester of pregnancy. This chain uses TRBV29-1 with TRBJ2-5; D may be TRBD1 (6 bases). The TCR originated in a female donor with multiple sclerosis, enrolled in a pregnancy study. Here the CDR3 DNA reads TGCAGCGTTGAAGAGGGGGCCGGGGAGACCCAGTACTTC. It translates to CSVEEGAGETQYF.